This entry lists 23 T cell receptor beta chains sequenced from one sample in a study of T cell clonotyping in hematopoietic cell transplantation. Assay: immunoSEQ multiplex PCR; the TCRdb copy retains only in-frame clones and omits some. The table includes 1,500 to 2,000 clones, approximately 90% detected once. This material consisted of PBMCs, taken at the time of graft-versus-host disease after allogeneic stem cell transplant. The receptors here all came from a male patient aged 18 to 29 who had an allogeneic stem cell transplant from a related donor, so the T cells may come from the graft donor. Some clones in this sample may be carry-over from other donors' samples.

This chain connects TRBV7-9 to TRBJ2-7, with TRBD1 matching 8 bases. Trimming cost V 5 bases and J 3 bases; bases outside gene matches: 6. The CDR3 has 14 amino acids. In germline, CDR1 is SEHNR, CDR2 FQNEAQ (reference sequence). CDR3: CASSPGQAIYEQYF. The CDR3 DNA is TGTGCCAGCAGCCCGGGACAGGCGATCTACGAGCAGTACTTC.

This chain connects TRBV7-9 to TRBJ1-1, with 8 bases identical to TRBD1. The V gene end was trimmed by 5 bases and the J gene end by 0 bases; junction bases not matched to a gene: 8. CDR3 size: 16 residues. Looked up from germline, CDR1 is SEHNR and CDR2 is FQNEAQ (reference sequence). CDR3 in amino acids: CASSPSRDRLNTEAFF. The CDR3 nucleotides read TGTGCCAGCAGCCCTTCGCGGGACAGGTTGAACACTGAAGCTTTCTTT.

This clone was recorded only once. The rearrangement joins TRBV30 to TRBJ2-2; D is possibly TRBD1 (5 bases). Germline values: CDR1 GTSNPN, CDR2 SVGIG (reference sequence). Trimming cost V 7 bases and J 4 bases, with 10 bases left between them. There are 12 residues in the CDR3. Written as DNA, the CDR3 is TGTGCCTTTAGGGGCTTCACCGGGGAGCTGTTTTTT. Encoded protein: CAFRGFTGELFF. Combining the CDR3 with reference TRBV30 and TRBJ2-2 gives the whole variable domain SQTIHQWPATLVQPVGSPLSLECTVEGTSNPNLYWYRQAAGRGLQLLFYSVGIGQISSEVPQNLSASRPQDRQFILSSKKLLLSDSGFYLCAFRGFTGELFFGEGSRLTVL.

The chain employs TRBV6-5 and TRBJ1-6; TRBD1 matches 7 bases. Germline assignment: CDR1 MNHEY and CDR2 SVGAGI. J lost 3 bases, V lost 6 bases, and 5 bases had no gene match. The CDR3 contains 15 residues. CDR3 region: CASRPGTDYNSPLHF. The DNA of the CDR3 is TGTGCCAGCAGACCCGGGACAGACTATAATTCACCCCTCCACTTT.

About this clone: The germline gene is not matched at one end of the junction; a read error may be the cause. CDR3: CASTLGTAGNTIYF. DNA for the CDR3: TGTGCCAGCACCTTGGGGACAGCTGGAAACACCATATATTTT. The genes are TRBV5-6 and TRBJ1-3; 7 nucleotides line up with TRBD1. Germline CDR1 is SGHDT and CDR2 is YYEEEE. The CDR3 runs to 14 residues.

The rearrangement joins TRBV11-2 to TRBJ2-1; no clear D. This CDR3 has 15 residues. Trimming stripped 1 base from V and 8 bases from J, with 15 bases between. Germline CDR1 reads SGHAT; CDR2 reads FQNNGV. The DNA of the CDR3 is TGTGCCAGCAGCTTAGGAGAGATAGGATGGGATGAGCAGTTCTTC. It codes for CASSLGEIGWDEQFF.

As concerns this clone: The DNA is omitted, as the CDR3 cannot be located on it reliably, and the CDR3 follows TCRdb's listing. V is TRBV6-1 and J is TRBJ2-3; the table calls TRBD2, which could not be checked here. Germline-derived CDR1 and CDR2 are MNHNS and SASEGT. Counting both end residues, the CDR3 totals 16 amino acids. Here the CDR3 reads CASSDWASGSLTPSDF.

V usage is TRBV6-5 and J usage is TRBJ2-7; D is unresolved. The germline V gene encodes CDR1 MNHEY and CDR2 SVGAGI. V gave up 0 bases and J gave up 7 bases, with 16 bases separating them. CDR3 size: 15 residues. CDR3 residues: CASSYSRDPYAEQYF. For the CDR3, the DNA is TGTGCCAGCAGTTACTCTCGAGACCCCTATGCTGAGCAGTACTTC.

This chain uses TRBV21-1 with TRBJ2-2; TRBD2, the D gene given by the table, was not confirmed from the DNA. TRBV21-1 is deemed a pseudogene. There are 16 residues in the CDR3. The CDR3, as DNA: TGTGCCAGCAGCCTTCGGACTAGCGGGAAAGCCGGGGAGCTGTTTTTT. This gives the protein CASSLRTSGKAGELFF.

The chain couples TRBV5-5 to TRBJ1-5; a possible D gene is TRBD1 (5 bases). Germline CDR1 reads SGHKS; CDR2 reads YYEKEE (reference sequence). The V and J ends lost 4 bases and 0 bases respectively, with 23 bases between them. The CDR3 runs to 19 residues. CDR3 amino acids: CASSPSGGGLVYSNQPQHF. CDR3 sequence (DNA): TGTGCCAGCAGCCCTTCGGGGGGAGGCTTGGTATATAGCAATCAGCCCCAGCATTTT.

V is TRBV11-2 and J is TRBJ2-2, with 7 positions matching TRBD2. Germline V gene sequence: CDR1 SGHAT, CDR2 FQNNGV. Trimming took 8 bases from V and 1 from J; bases not matched to a gene: 13. There are 17 residues in the CDR3. DNA of the CDR3: TGTGCCAGCGGTACTAGCGAAGCGAAAATGAACACCGGGGAGCTGTTTTTT. This codes for CASGTSEAKMNTGELFF.

The count of this clone is one. The gene calls are TRBV10-1 and TRBJ2-3; possibly TRBD1 for D (6 bases). Trimming pared 3 bases from V and 2 bases from J, leaving 12 bases between. The CDR3 has 15 amino acids. Germline assignment: CDR1 WNHNN and CDR2 SYGVQD (reference sequence). The CDR3 spells CASSDRGSATDTQYF. Written as DNA, the CDR3 is TGCGCCAGCAGTGATAGGGGGTCCGCCACAGATACGCAGTATTTT.

The chain is built from TRBV30 and TRBJ1-1; D not certain. CDR3 length: 12 amino acids. In germline, CDR1 is GTSNPN, CDR2 SVGIG (reference sequence). The V end lost 5 bases, the J end lost 1 base, and 8 bases lay between the germline ends. The CDR3 nucleotides are TGTGCCTGGGACACCGGGAACACTGAAGCTTTCTTT. Its translation: CAWDTGNTEAFF.

V gene TRBV7-2 combines with J gene TRBJ2-7, with unresolved D. CDR1 is SGHTA and CDR2 is FQGNSA in the germline V gene. V was clipped by 5 bases and J by 6 bases, with 20 bases between them. The CDR3 spans 15 residues. For the CDR3, the DNA is TGTGCCAGCAGCCTAAGAGGTGTTAAACGGACCGAGCAGTACGTC. Protein product: CASSLRGVKRTEQYV.

The chain couples TRBV7-2 to TRBJ1-2, with 7 bases lining up with TRBD1. The CDR3 contains 13 residues. J gave up 10 bases and V 0 bases, and 5 bases lay outside the gene matches. Germline CDR1 and CDR2: SGHTA and FQGNSA. CDR3 coding DNA: TGTGCCAGCAGCTTAGCCGGACAGGCGCTCTACACCTTC. Protein product: CASSLAGQALYTF.

CDR3 DNA: TGTGCCAGCAGCTCTCCCGTTCTCGGCAGTTCTGGAAACACCATATATTTT. Translated: CASSSPVLGSSGNTIYF. This sequence joins TRBV7-2 and TRBJ1-3; no firm D call. CDR1 and CDR2 (germline): SGHTA, FQGNSA. Trimming stripped 4 bases from V and 1 base from J, with 17 bases between. The CDR3 length is 17 residues.

The V and J genes are TRBV7-2 and TRBJ1-5; maybe TRBD1 (5 bases). Between the trimmed V and J ends, which lost 1 base and 7 bases, there was a span of 8 bases. This CDR3 spans 13 amino acids. Germline V CDR1 and CDR2: SGHTA, FQGNSA. For the CDR3, the DNA is TGTGCCAGCAGCTTAGACAGGAACCAGCCCCAGCATTTT. Protein product: CASSLDRNQPQHF.

The chain is built from TRBV6-5 and TRBJ1-4, with TRBD1 as a possible D gene (5 bases). Germline V CDR1 and CDR2: MNHEY, SVGAGI. Trimming removed 5 bases from V and 3 bases from J, with 13 bases in between. CDR3 length: 15 amino acids. CDR3 loop: CASSRGRSSNEKLFF. CDR3 DNA sequence: TGTGCCAGCAGTAGGGGACGGAGCTCTAATGAAAAACTGTTTTTT.

The chain is built from TRBV5-6 and TRBJ2-1; D ambiguous. V shed 4 bases and J shed 8 bases, with 16 bases lying between them. The germline CDR1 and CDR2 sequences are SGHDT and YYEEEE. The CDR3 has 14 residues. The CDR3 reads CASSPVLGYHEQFF. DNA of the CDR3: TGTGCCAGCAGCCCGGTCCTAGGTTACCATGAGCAGTTCTTC.

V and J are TRBV7-2 and TRBJ2-2; 7 bases align to TRBD1. V dropped 5 bases and J dropped 6; count of bases not matched to a gene: 3. From germline, CDR1 is SGHTA and CDR2 FQGNSA. The CDR3 runs to 13 residues. The CDR3 DNA sequence: TGTGCCAGCAGCCGACAGGGAGCCGGGGAGCTGTTTTTT. Its translation: CASSRQGAGELFF. Full variable domain (remainder filled in from reference TRBV7-2 and TRBJ2-2): GAGVSQSPSNKVTEKGKDVELRCDPISGHTALYWYRQSLGQGLEFLIYFQGNSAPDKSGLPSDRFSAERTGGSVSTLTIQRTQQEDSAVYLCASSRQGAGELFFGEGSRLTVL.

The gene calls are TRBV11-3 and TRBJ1-1, with TRBD1 identical over 10 bases. CDR1 and CDR2 (germline): SGHNT, YENEEA. J lost 7 bases, V lost 4 bases, and 3 bases had no gene match. CDR3 length equals 13 residues. CDR3 sequence: CASSWGTGDEAFF. The DNA of the CDR3 is TGTGCCAGCAGCTGGGGGACAGGGGATGAAGCTTTCTTT.

The V call is TRBV19, the J call TRBJ1-2, with D possibly being TRBD1 (5 bases). The germline V gene has CDR1 LNHDA and CDR2 SQIVND (reference sequence). Trimming removed 5 bases from V and 4 bases from J, with 14 bases in between. The CDR3 consists of 14 residues. The CDR3 DNA reads TGTGCCAGTAGTGTCTCCCGGGGGGGCTATGGCTACACCTTC. Translation: CASSVSRGGYGYTF.

This clone is categorized as large (0.1 to 1%). The rearrangement uses TRBV4-3 and TRBJ1-4, with D possibly TRBD1 on 5 matching bases. Looked up from germline, CDR1 is LGHNA and CDR2 is YSLEER. The germline V and J ends were trimmed by 5 bases and 7 bases, with 11 bases remaining between them. This CDR3 contains 13 residues. CDR3 DNA: TGCGCCAGCAGCTTTCGGGGCGGTGAAAAACTGTTTTTT. This sequence encodes CASSFRGGEKLFF.